These T cell receptor beta chains were read from a single sample in a study of blood T cell repertoires in COVID-19. Assay used: immunoSEQ multiplex PCR; TCRdb lists only in-frame clones, some missing. The sample carries about 200,000 clones, around four fifths recorded once. What was sequenced was peripheral blood. All receptors come from a man in his 60s with COVID-19, enrolled during active disease. Each CDR3 is given without its conserved first and last residue. Fields, in order: CDR3 protein, V gene.

ASSPPTSGSSEQF,TRBV18
ASSQDRRAYEQY,TRBV5-1
ASSKGAGTHSPLH,TRBV3-1/TRBV3-2
ASSHLGHKNNEQF,TRBV4-3
ASSPGTGGSSAGELF,TRBV11-3
ASSDQNQPQH,TRBV6-1
ASSTGGADTQY,TRBV19
ASSQDTGNTEAF,TRBV4-3
ASSPSRDRGHADTQY,TRBV19
ASSYIFIRGLATGELF,TRBV7-9
ASSLGLAGRDEQF,TRBV7-9
ASSLGVTGFSEGSPLH,TRBV5-1
ASSRQGARGTQY,TRBV2
ASSTGIQKLF,TRBV6-2/TRBV6-3
ASMGNRLADYNEQF,TRBV6-7
ASSPTGQPQH,TRBV19
ASSDRPGREPQH,TRBV6-5
ASSLFQGYEQY,TRBV11-2
ASSLDSSGSWNEQF,TRBV27
ASSLPQGQLWGYT,TRBV28
ASSRTGDGYT,TRBV2
ATSRDRTGSYNEQF,TRBV15
ASSLGAMNTEAF,TRBV4-1
ASSDSGGGGEAF,TRBV6-4
ASSTVAGSHGETQY,TRBV19
ASSFAGTGGATEAF,TRBV19
ATSRDRTSSSPLH,TRBV15
AWSTLRFGTQH,TRBV30
ASSLLNGQGRMNEQY,TRBV5-1
ASTKQGLNTEAF,TRBV27
ASTAGGGKTQY,TRBV12-3/TRBV12-4
ATSTGGLGLGGYT,TRBV15
ASSPSGGRVAEKLF,TRBV9
ATRMRSQTSYNSPLH,TRBV15
ASSQRDSRTSEAF,TRBV4-1
ASSYSRLIGAVRNSPLH,TRBV6-2/TRBV6-3
ASSQAHPGNQPQH,TRBV4-3
ASSPRQGASNQPQH,TRBV27
ASSLQGRANEKLF,TRBV27
ASRLGDGQPQH,TRBV19
ASSSANTGELF,TRBV27
ASSAGLATNEKLF,TRBV2
ASSLPGGNYGYT,TRBV5-4
ASSKIGRDGDEQF,TRBV19
ASDDGGYEQY,TRBV5-1
ASSDPRLAGTGELF,TRBV5-5
SVKPPLLGGYT,TRBV29-1
ASSLGGKVGYGYT,TRBV28
ASTRGGAYT,TRBV12-3/TRBV12-4
ASSQGQALSGSPLH,TRBV27
ASNIGGVPFYGYT,TRBV19
ASSLQGLNQPQH,TRBV7-2